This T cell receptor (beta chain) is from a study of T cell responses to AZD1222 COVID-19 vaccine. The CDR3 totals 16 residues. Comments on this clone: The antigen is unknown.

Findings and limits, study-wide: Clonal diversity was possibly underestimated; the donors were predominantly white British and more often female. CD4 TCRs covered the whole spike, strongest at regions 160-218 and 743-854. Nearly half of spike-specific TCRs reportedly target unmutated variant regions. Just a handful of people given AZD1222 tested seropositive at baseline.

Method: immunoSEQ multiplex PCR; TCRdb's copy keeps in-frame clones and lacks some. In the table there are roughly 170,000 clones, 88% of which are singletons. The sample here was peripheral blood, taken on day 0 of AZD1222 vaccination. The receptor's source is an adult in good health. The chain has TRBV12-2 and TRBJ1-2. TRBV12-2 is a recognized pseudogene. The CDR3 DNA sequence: TGTGCAAGTCGCTTAGCGCACCATCAGACGTCGGGGGTCTACACCTTC. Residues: CASRLAHHQTSGVYTF.